These 19 T cell receptor beta chains were all obtained from the same sample, sequenced in a study of PD-1 blockade in classical Hodgkin lymphoma. Libraries were prepared by immunoSEQ multiplex PCR; TCRdb keeps only in-frame clonotypes and omits some of them. In the table there are approximately 28,000 clones, approximately 79% of which are singletons. Time point indicated: cycle 4 day 1 (C4D1), after five to seven weeks of nivolumab. In every patient, relapse followed autologous stem cell transplantation, while exposure to brentuximab vedotin differed. Purification of CD4+ T cells from thawed PBMCs was performed via magnetic negative selection. The starting material was CD4+ T cells from blood, obtained before the fourth cycle of nivolumab. These receptors originate from a human donor with classical Hodgkin lymphoma.

The V call is TRBV18, the J call TRBJ2-2; D unclear. Germline V CDR1 and CDR2: KGHSH, LQKENI. There are 16 residues in the CDR3. Trimming pared 3 bases from V and 0 bases from J, leaving 11 bases between. The CDR3 protein is CASSPLEIPNTGELFF. The CDR3 DNA follows: TGTGCCAGCTCACCCTTGGAGATACCGAACACCGGGGAGCTGTTTTTT.

The genes are TRBV6-1 and TRBJ2-2; possible D gene TRBD1, 6 bases. The CDR3 covers 15 residues. The ends were cut back, 6 bases at V and 6 bases at J, with 17 bases in the middle. The V gene's germline CDR1 is MNHNS and CDR2 SASEGT. Written as DNA, the CDR3 is TGTGCCAGCAGGTTAGAGGCAGGGGCGGCCGGGGAGCTGTTTTTT. Translated: CASRLEAGAAGELFF.

The V call is TRBV7-2, the J call TRBJ2-5; D unclear. With 5 bases removed from V and 1 base from J, the gap between germline ends came to 11 bases. The germline CDR1 and CDR2 sequences are SGHTA and FQGNSA. The CDR3 loop spans 14 amino acids. The CDR3 region has the DNA TGTGCCAGCAGCCCCCTCCGGGCCCAAGAGACCCAGTACTTC. This translates into CASSPLRAQETQYF.

This clone was seen a single time. The chain couples TRBV11-2 to TRBJ1-2; no firm D call. This CDR3 comprises 13 residues. Trimming cost V 0 bases and J 4 bases, with 6 bases left between them. CDR1 and CDR2 (germline): SGHAT, FQNNGV. The CDR3 loop reads CASSLDLVYGYTF. The CDR3 coding sequence is TGTGCCAGCAGCTTAGATCTTGTCTATGGCTACACCTTC.

This chain links TRBV19 with TRBJ1-5; D gene ambiguous. V was cut by 5 bases and J by 3 bases, with 14 bases left in between. CDR3 size: 15 residues. Germline-derived CDR1 and CDR2 are LNHDA and SQIVND (reference sequence). The chain's CDR3 is CASSFRDWDNQPQHF. Here the CDR3 DNA reads TGTGCCAGTAGTTTCCGGGATTGGGACAATCAGCCCCAGCATTTT.

In the case of this clone: Other DNA sequences in the same sample also yield this CDR3. The CDR3 loop reads CASSFSGNQPQHF. The CDR3 DNA sequence: TGTGCCAGCAGTTTCTCGGGCAATCAGCCCCAGCATTTT. The rearrangement links TRBV28 to TRBJ1-5, with D unclear. Germline V CDR1 and CDR2: MDHEN, SYDVKM. V lost 3 bases and J 2 bases, leaving 5 bases between the germline ends. The CDR3 has 13 residues.

The chain combines TRBV6-5 with TRBJ2-3; no definite D call. The V gene lost 6 bases and the J gene lost 5 bases, with 6 bases spanning the gap. The CDR3 consists of 11 residues. Germline CDR1 is MNHEY and CDR2 is SVGAGI. DNA of the CDR3: TGTGCCAGCAGACGGCGAGATACGCAGTATTTT. Translation: CASRRRDTQYF.

This sequence joins TRBV15 and TRBJ2-7, with D uncertain. The V gene lost 4 bases and the J gene lost 0 bases, with 13 bases spanning the gap. CDR1 is LNHNV and CDR2 is YYDKDF in the germline V gene (reference sequence). The CDR3 length is 15 residues. CDR3 amino acids: CATSKVPLSSYEQYF. The CDR3 DNA reads as TGTGCCACCAGCAAAGTTCCCCTGAGCTCCTACGAGCAGTACTTC.

This chain connects TRBV6-4 to TRBJ2-3; D not certain. Germline CDR1 and CDR2: MRHNA and SNTAGT. V was trimmed by 3 bases and J by 1 base, leaving 5 bases between them. The CDR3 runs 13 residues. The CDR3 coding sequence is TGTGCCAGCAGTGATACGGGCACAGATACGCAGTATTTT. It specifies CASSDTGTDTQYF.

The chain recombines TRBV19 with TRBJ1-1; 8 bases fit TRBD1. This CDR3 is 14 amino acids long. V dropped 7 bases and J dropped 10; count of bases not matched to a gene: 14. CDR1 and CDR2 from the germline V gene are LNHDA and SQIVND (reference sequence). The CDR3 reads CASMGSGGLVPAFF. DNA of the CDR3: TGTGCCAGTATGGGTTCAGGGGGCTTGGTTCCAGCTTTCTTT.

The chain is built from TRBV19 and TRBJ1-6; D not certain. Per the germline V gene, CDR1 is LNHDA and CDR2 is SQIVND (reference sequence). Trimming pared 1 base from V and 10 bases from J, leaving 11 bases between. CDR3 size: 14 residues. CDR3 nucleotides: TGTGCCAGTAGTATAGCCTTCGGGATCTCACCCCTCCACTTT. Translating gives CASSIAFGISPLHF.

The J gene is TRBJ2-3, the V gene TRBV25-1, with 12 bases that match TRBD2. The CDR3 length is 14 residues. With 7 bases clipped from V and 3 bases from J, the junction kept 2 bases outside the gene matches. Germline loops: CDR1 MGHDK, CDR2 SYGVNS. CDR3 sequence reads: CASNLAGGTDTQYF. The CDR3 DNA sequence: TGTGCCAGCAACCTAGCGGGAGGGACAGATACGCAGTATTTT. The full variable domain, rest sourced from reference TRBV25-1 and TRBJ2-3, is EADIYQTPRYLVIGTGKKITLECSQTMGHDKMYWYQQDPGMELHLIHYSYGVNSTEKGDLSSESTVSRIRTEHFPLTLESARPSHTSQYLCASNLAGGTDTQYFGPGTRLTVL.

This clone was recorded only once. The CDR3 sequence: CASSQIISGRTDTQYF. The CDR3 nucleotides are TGTGCCAGCAGCCAGATTATTAGCGGGAGAACAGATACGCAGTATTTT. The chain combines TRBV4-2 with TRBJ2-3, with TRBD2 matching over 9 bases. The CDR3 is 16 residues long. Germline V gene sequence: CDR1 LGHNA, CDR2 YNFKEQ. The junction had 7 bases not matched to a gene; V was cut back by 3 bases and J by 3 bases.

The rearrangement uses TRBV28 and TRBJ1-3; D perhaps matches TRBD1 (5 bases). V was pared by 5 bases and J by 2 bases, with 7 bases between. The CDR3 extends over 13 amino acids. The germline V gene has CDR1 MDHEN and CDR2 SYDVKM. CDR3 protein: CASSQGPGNTIYF. Written as DNA, the CDR3 is TGTGCCAGCAGTCAGGGCCCTGGAAACACCATATATTTT.

This clone showed up just a few times. V gene TRBV18 combines with J gene TRBJ1-6; no clear D gene. V was clipped by 3 bases and J by 7 bases, with 4 bases between them. Germline V gene lookup returns CDR1 KGHSH and CDR2 LQKENI. This CDR3 has 12 amino acids. This CDR3 is CASSPANSPLHF. The CDR3 nucleotides read TGTGCCAGCTCACCCGCAAATTCACCCCTCCACTTT. Full variable domain (outside the CDR3, taken from reference TRBV18 and TRBJ1-6): NAGVMQNPRHLVRRRGQEARLRCSPMKGHSHVYWYRQLPEEGLKFMVYLQKENIIDESGMPKERFSAEFPKEGPSILRIQQVVRGDSAAYFCASSPANSPLHFGNGTRLTVT.

The DNA of the CDR3 is TGTGCCAGCACCCTCGATTGGGGCTCGGGCACCGGGGAGCTGTTTTTT. It yields the protein CASTLDWGSGTGELFF. This chain uses TRBV11-2 with TRBJ2-2; tentatively, D is TRBD1 (5 bases). The CDR3 covers 16 residues. Trimming took 7 bases from V and 4 from J, leaving 19 bases between them. Germline V gives CDR1 SGHAT, CDR2 FQNNGV.

The chain carries TRBV6-5 and TRBJ1-3; D is uncertain. Germline CDR1 is MNHEY and CDR2 is SVGAGI. The germline V and J ends were trimmed by 5 bases and 4 bases, with 12 bases remaining between them. There are 14 residues in the CDR3. The CDR3, as DNA: TGTGCCAGCAGTCACGGGAAGATCGGAAACACCATATATTTT. This sequence encodes CASSHGKIGNTIYF.

This clone appeared once. This sequence joins TRBV9 and TRBJ1-1, with 8 bases identical to TRBD1. CDR3 length equals 14 residues. V shed 3 bases and J 2 bases; nucleotides not matched to a gene: 3. Germline-derived CDR1 and CDR2 are SGDLS and YYNGEE. CDR3 loop: CASSAGQGNTEAFF. CDR3 nucleotides: TGTGCCAGCAGCGCCGGACAGGGAAACACTGAAGCTTTCTTT. Supplemented by reference TRBV9 and TRBJ1-1, the full variable domain reads DSGVTQTPKHLITATGQRVTLRCSPRSGDLSVYWYQQSLDQGLQFLIQYYNGEERAKGNILERFSAQQFPDLHSELNLSSLELGDSALYFCASSAGQGNTEAFFGQGTRLTVV.

V is TRBV7-9 and J is TRBJ2-1; D is ambiguous. The CDR3 extends over 14 amino acids. Trimming removed 5 bases at V and 3 bases at J, with 11 bases between. In germline, CDR1 is SEHNR, CDR2 FQNEAQ (reference sequence). The CDR3 DNA follows: TGTGCCAGCAGCACCCGGGCCCGCTACAATGAGCAGTTCTTC. Encoded protein: CASSTRARYNEQFF.